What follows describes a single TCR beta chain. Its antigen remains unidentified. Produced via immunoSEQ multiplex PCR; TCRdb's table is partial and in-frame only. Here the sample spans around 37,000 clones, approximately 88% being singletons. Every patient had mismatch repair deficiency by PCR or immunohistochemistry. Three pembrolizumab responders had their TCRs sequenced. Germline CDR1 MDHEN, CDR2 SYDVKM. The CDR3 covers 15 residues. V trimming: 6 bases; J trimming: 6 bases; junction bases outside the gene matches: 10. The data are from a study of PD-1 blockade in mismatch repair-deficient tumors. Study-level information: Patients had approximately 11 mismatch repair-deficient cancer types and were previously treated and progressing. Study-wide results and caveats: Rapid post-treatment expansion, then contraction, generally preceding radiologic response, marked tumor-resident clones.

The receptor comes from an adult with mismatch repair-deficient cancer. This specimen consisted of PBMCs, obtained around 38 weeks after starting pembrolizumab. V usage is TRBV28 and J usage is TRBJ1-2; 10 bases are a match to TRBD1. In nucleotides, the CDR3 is TGTGCCAGCAGACGACAGGGGGCACAGTTGGATGGCTACACCTTC. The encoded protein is CASRRQGAQLDGYTF.